Sequencing of this T cell receptor beta chain was carried out in a study of PD-L1 blockade in urothelial cancer. About the study: A median blood sample held roughly 150,000 T cells and tens of thousands of unique TCRs.

The time point is: pretreatment peripheral blood. Pretreatment and on-treatment samples were taken, numbering 1 to 8 per patient. The CDR3 has 16 amino acids. The germline V gene encodes CDR1 SGHVS and CDR2 FQNEAQ. V was trimmed by 4 bases and J by 5 bases, leaving 20 bases between them. Each PCR reaction had synthetic TCR analog templates spiked into it. Using immunoSEQ multiplex PCR, the repertoire was profiled, and TCRdb retains in-frame clones only, with some absent. The table includes about 51,000 clones, around 83% detected once. The TCR was taken from a man in his 60s with urothelial cancer. Sample: PBMCs, taken around atezolizumab (anti-PD-L1) treatment. The gene calls are TRBV7-8 and TRBJ1-2; D not resolved. The CDR3 reads CASSSAMGGNTYGYTF. DNA for the CDR3: TGTGCCAGCAGCTCCGCAATGGGAGGAAACACTTATGGCTACACCTTC.